The rows below give T cell receptor beta chains drawn from one sample of a study of T cell responses to AZD1222 COVID-19 vaccine. Sequencing was performed with immunoSEQ multiplex PCR; in TCRdb, only in-frame clones are kept and a portion is missing. In the table there are about 180,000 clones, just under 95% of which are singletons. Here the sequenced sample was peripheral blood, taken 28 days after the second dose of the MenACWY control vaccine. Receptor source: an adult who received the MenACWY meningococcal vaccine as a control. Both conserved end residues are part of each CDR3. A D gene is named only where the DNA matches it firmly. A row's size may be missing; if present it is once, few, many or a size class.

v_call: TRBV19; cdr3_length: 15; d_call: -; clone_size: -; j_call: TRBJ2-7; cdr3_nt: TGTGCCAGTAGTATAGATGCCCGGTCCCTCTACGAGCAGTACTTC; cdr3_aa: CASSIDARSLYEQYF
v_call: TRBV18; cdr3_length: 16; d_call: -; clone_size: -; j_call: TRBJ1-2; cdr3_nt: TGTGCCAGCTCACCACGATATGGGAACTCCGAATATGGCTACACCTTC; cdr3_aa: CASSPRYGNSEYGYTF
v_call: TRBV5-1; cdr3_length: 14; d_call: TRBD1; clone_size: -; j_call: TRBJ2-3; cdr3_nt: TGCGCCAGCAGCTTGGGACAGGGCGACGATACGCAGTATTTT; cdr3_aa: CASSLGQGDDTQYF
v_call: TRBV4-3; cdr3_length: 18; d_call: TRBD2; clone_size: -; j_call: TRBJ2-3; cdr3_nt: TGCGCCAGTCATAGACTAGCGGGGGGGCCTCGGTTCACAGATACGCAGTATTTT; cdr3_aa: CASHRLAGGPRFTDTQYF
v_call: TRBV5-6; cdr3_length: 14; d_call: TRBD1; clone_size: -; j_call: TRBJ1-1; cdr3_nt: TGTGCCAGCAGCTCGACAGGGATCGACACTGAAGCTTTCTTT; cdr3_aa: CASSSTGIDTEAFF
v_call: TRBV2; cdr3_length: 14; d_call: -; clone_size: -; j_call: TRBJ2-5; cdr3_nt: TGTGCCAGCAATGTGGGGGTCGCGGTGGGGACCCAGTACTTC; cdr3_aa: CASNVGVAVGTQYF
v_call: TRBV6-2/TRBV6-3; cdr3_length: 13; d_call: TRBD1; clone_size: -; j_call: TRBJ1-5; cdr3_nt: TGTGCCAGCAGTGTGACAGGGAAGCAGCCCCAGCATTTT; cdr3_aa: CASSVTGKQPQHF
v_call: TRBV6-5; cdr3_length: 16; d_call: -; clone_size: -; j_call: TRBJ1-2; cdr3_nt: TGTGCCAGCAGTTACTCGGGGGCTGGGGGTACTCAAGGCTACACCTTC; cdr3_aa: CASSYSGAGGTQGYTF
v_call: TRBV5-1; cdr3_length: 16; d_call: TRBD1; clone_size: -; j_call: TRBJ1-2; cdr3_nt: TGCGCCAGCAGACAAATTCCCGGGACAGGGCTCCATGGCTACACCTTC; cdr3_aa: CASRQIPGTGLHGYTF
v_call: TRBV19; cdr3_length: 14; d_call: TRBD1; clone_size: -; j_call: TRBJ1-5; cdr3_nt: TGTGCCAGTGCCACGGGACAGACCAATCAGCCCCAGCATTTT; cdr3_aa: CASATGQTNQPQHF
v_call: TRBV18; cdr3_length: 15; d_call: -; clone_size: -; j_call: TRBJ1-5; cdr3_nt: TGTGCCAGCTCCTTGGGGGGGGCTCTCAATCAGCCCCAGCATTTT; cdr3_aa: CASSLGGALNQPQHF
v_call: TRBV14; cdr3_length: 12; d_call: -; clone_size: -; j_call: TRBJ1-2; cdr3_nt: TGTGCCAGCAGCCGGTGGGAGGGAGGCTACACCTTC; cdr3_aa: CASSRWEGGYTF
v_call: TRBV10-3; cdr3_length: 15; d_call: TRBD1; clone_size: -; j_call: TRBJ1-2; cdr3_nt: TGTGCCATCAGCCGACAGGGTTCGTCTAACTATGGCTACACCTTC; cdr3_aa: CAISRQGSSNYGYTF
v_call: TRBV7-8; cdr3_length: 14; d_call: TRBD1; clone_size: -; j_call: TRBJ2-7; cdr3_nt: TGTGCCAGCAGCTCATGGGACAGTCTCTACGAGCAGTACTTC; cdr3_aa: CASSSWDSLYEQYF
v_call: TRBV18; cdr3_length: 16; d_call: -; clone_size: -; j_call: TRBJ1-5; cdr3_nt: TGTGCCAGCTCACCCCCGGGCAGTGGACTCAATCAGCCCCAGCATTTT; cdr3_aa: CASSPPGSGLNQPQHF
v_call: TRBV11-1; cdr3_length: 13; d_call: -; clone_size: -; j_call: TRBJ2-1; cdr3_nt: TGTGCCAGCAGCTTATCACAGGACAATGAGCAGTTCTTC; cdr3_aa: CASSLSQDNEQFF
v_call: TRBV7-6; cdr3_length: 16; d_call: -; clone_size: -; j_call: TRBJ2-3; cdr3_nt: TGTGCCAGCAGCTCTTCGGGTCTGACTAGCACAGATACGCAGTATTTT; cdr3_aa: CASSSSGLTSTDTQYF
v_call: TRBV12-5; cdr3_length: 15; d_call: -; clone_size: -; j_call: TRBJ1-4; cdr3_nt: TGTGCTAGTGGTCCTCATTCTGCAACTAATGAAAAACTGTTTTTT; cdr3_aa: CASGPHSATNEKLFF
v_call: TRBV2; cdr3_length: 17; d_call: -; clone_size: once; j_call: TRBJ1-4; cdr3_nt: TGTGCCAGCAGTGAAGGATACCTTACTACTTCGGTTGAAAAACTGTTTTTT; cdr3_aa: CASSEGYLTTSVEKLFF
v_call: TRBV30; cdr3_length: 13; d_call: -; clone_size: -; j_call: TRBJ1-2; cdr3_nt: TGTGCCTGGTCAAATAGGGGGGCGGGAGGCTACACCTTC; cdr3_aa: CAWSNRGAGGYTF
v_call: TRBV19; cdr3_length: 13; d_call: TRBD1; clone_size: -; j_call: TRBJ1-1; cdr3_nt: TGTGCCAGTAGCCGGGACAGGGGGGATGAAGCTTTCTTT; cdr3_aa: CASSRDRGDEAFF
v_call: TRBV6-5; cdr3_length: 12; d_call: -; clone_size: -; j_call: TRBJ2-2; cdr3_nt: TGTGCCAGCAGTTCCGCGGGCGGGGAGCTGTTTTTT; cdr3_aa: CASSSAGGELFF
v_call: TRBV9; cdr3_length: 15; d_call: TRBD1; clone_size: once; j_call: TRBJ2-1; cdr3_nt: TGTGCCAGCAGCGTTGACAGGGCACACTACAATGAGCAGTTCTTC; cdr3_aa: CASSVDRAHYNEQFF
v_call: TRBV30; cdr3_length: 15; d_call: -; clone_size: -; j_call: TRBJ1-4; cdr3_nt: TGTGCCTGGAGTGCCCTGGGGGCTGATAATGAAAAACTGTTTTTT; cdr3_aa: CAWSALGADNEKLFF
v_call: TRBV18; cdr3_length: 15; d_call: TRBD1; clone_size: -; j_call: TRBJ1-5; cdr3_nt: TGTGCCAGCTCACAGGCAGGGGGCTTCGGTCAGCCCCAGCATTTT; cdr3_aa: CASSQAGGFGQPQHF
v_call: TRBV4-1; cdr3_length: 16; d_call: TRBD2; clone_size: once; j_call: TRBJ2-7; cdr3_nt: TGCGCCAGCAGCAGGGGACTAGCCCAACTATCCTACGAGCAGTACTTC; cdr3_aa: CASSRGLAQLSYEQYF
v_call: TRBV6-5; cdr3_length: 13; d_call: -; clone_size: -; j_call: TRBJ2-7; cdr3_nt: TGTGCCAGCACATACTCAGGGGAGTATAGGGAATACTTC; cdr3_aa: CASTYSGEYREYF
v_call: TRBV6-5; cdr3_length: 14; d_call: TRBD1; clone_size: -; j_call: TRBJ2-3; cdr3_nt: TGTGCCAGCAGGGGGGACAGTGTAACAGATACGCAGTATTTT; cdr3_aa: CASRGDSVTDTQYF